This is a list of T cell receptor beta chains from one sample in a study of CXCR3-negative and CXCR3-positive naive CD8 T cells. TCRdb re-analyzed the 5' RACE reads; it lists each CDR3 protein once, without DNA. This sample's table reports approximately 45,000 distinct CDR3 sequences. Sequencing was done on a sample of memory CD8+ T cells from blood. These receptors all come from a human donor in good health. Some clones in this sample may be carry-over from other donors' samples. Both conserved end residues are part of each CDR3. A row's size may be missing; if present it is once, few, many or a size class.

clone_size j_call v_call cdr3_aa
. TRBJ2-1 TRBV28 CASSPPTGNEQFF
. TRBJ2-7 TRBV5-1 CASSLDVAGGTYEQYF
. TRBJ2-2 TRBV7-2 CASKLEGWREFGELFF
. TRBJ2-7 TRBV29-1 CSVEGVGRTDEQYF
. TRBJ2-3 TRBV4-3 CASSQVRGYTQYF
. TRBJ2-7 TRBV28 CASRTGSYEQYF
. TRBJ2-1 TRBV6-2/TRBV6-3 CASTTGEANEQFF
. TRBJ2-3 TRBV6-5 CASSYGTGVDTQYF
. TRBJ2-1 TRBV4-3 CASSQDEAQGYNEQFF
. TRBJ2-3 TRBV6-2/TRBV6-3 CASSPSDGGTDTQYF
. TRBJ2-7 TRBV27 CASRLTGTGFYEQYF
. TRBJ2-1 TRBV27 CASSLGGGEFF
. TRBJ1-2 TRBV13 CASSLAGNYGYTF
. TRBJ1-2 TRBV28 CASSLTGTGTYGYTF
. TRBJ2-1 TRBV7-8 CASSPKSGSLSEQFF
. TRBJ2-7 TRBV10-3 CAISDKTRGSYEQYF
. TRBJ1-6 TRBV4-2 CASSLGPLTALHF
. TRBJ2-7 TRBV20-1 CSAWDLGSYEQYF
. TRBJ1-1 TRBV13 CTSSWLGGGTEAFF
. TRBJ1-1 TRBV5-5 CASSERTGWNTEAFF
. TRBJ2-3 TRBV6-6 CASNPASLADTQYF
. TRBJ2-1 TRBV12-3/TRBV12-4 CASSLGGAGEQFF
. TRBJ1-2 TRBV25-1 CASSEYEGNYGYTF
. TRBJ1-4 TRBV5-5 CASSFKADEKLFF
. TRBJ1-5 TRBV6-5 CASSSIPDQPQHF
. TRBJ1-4 TRBV30 CAWSDVSGEKLFF
. TRBJ1-5 TRBV5-7 CASSPNRVLVGNQPQHF
. TRBJ1-1 TRBV13 CASSLAPGRLNTEAFF
. TRBJ1-2 TRBV9 CASSVTNGNGYTF
. TRBJ1-1 TRBV12-3/TRBV12-4 CASSLGTGGTEAFF
. TRBJ2-3 TRBV28 CASSFNPGLAGVPDTQYF
. TRBJ1-2 TRBV7-9 CASSLHEISYGYTF
. TRBJ2-6 TRBV5-5 CASSLLTAPNVLTF
. TRBJ2-7 TRBV6-6 CASSYSWQGTYEQYF
medium-sized TRBJ2-2 TRBV29-1 CSVDTGETGELFF
. TRBJ1-5 TRBV6-6 CASSPDKAPQHF
. TRBJ2-3 TRBV6-1 CASSPSGGEPDTQYF